A single TCR beta chain is shown here with its context. Its binding antigen is unknown. The junction does not match germline at one end; this may be a read error. Without any cell sorting, total RNA and DNA were extracted together from 20-30 mg of bulk tissue using the AllPrep DNA/RNA mini kit. Between November 2015 and March 2016, roughly 5 patients in China with histopathologically diagnosed primary liver carcinoma had their tumors surgically resected. At the time of sampling, the patients were treatment-naive and had chronic HBV infection. Five spatially separated regions were sampled per tumor: superior, inferior, left-lateral and right-lateral poles, plus the tumor centre. Histology showed that every tumor sample contained more than 80% viable tumor cells. Fresh tumor and adjacent tissue pieces were bisected; one half was stored in RNAlater at -80°C, the other sent for histology. The sample comes from a study of tumor-infiltrating lymphocytes in primary liver carcinoma (dated by TCRdb to 2015 to 2018). At the level of the whole study: Of the five patients (three men and two women, aged 30 to 69 years), four had hepatocellular carcinoma and one had combined HCC and intrahepatic cholangiocarcinoma. The five patients had tumors of stage T1-T3 N0M0, with maximum diameters ranging from roughly 4.2 to 11 cm. Roughly 3.65 to 7.5 million productive TCRbeta reads were obtained per sample, and no significant difference in read depth was found between tissue types. The study combined TCRbeta repertoire sequencing, expression microarrays and whole-exome sequencing across five regions of each liver tumor, with adjacent normal tissue and blood. A total of roughly 35 specimens from 5 patients, comprising some 25 tumor regions, 5 adjacent noncancerous liver tissues and 5 peripheral blood samples, were covered by TCRbeta repertoire sequencing. Agilent mRNA microarray profiling was performed on the roughly 25 tumor region samples to relate TCRbeta repertoire diversity to the local molecular phenotype. Reproducibility between technical replicate repertoires was high, with correlation coefficients above 0.95 and mean shared-clone rates roughly 0.91.

The CDR3, from cysteine to phenylalanine, totals 13 residues. The CDR3 DNA has 39 bases and is translated from base 1. Points the paper makes about the study in general: A significantly larger repertoire fraction was made up by the top 250 clones in tumors than in blood (p = 0.039). Only the TCR beta chain was sequenced, so true repertoire diversity is likely underestimated because unpaired alpha chains were not captured. Only about 7.5-25% of top clones were found in all five regions of a tumor, suggesting spatial heterogeneity of tumor-infiltrating T cells. Repertoire overlap was found to be higher between tumor regions (mean roughly 36%) than between tumor-adjacent (roughly 17%) or tumor-blood (around 15%) pairs, consistent with antigen-driven expansion. Only a few patients were included in the study, and the authors note that the findings should be validated in a larger study. Bulk unsorted samples precluded comparing CD4+ and CD8+ T cell repertoires.

Starting from around 500 ng total RNA, TCRbeta-specific cDNA was produced by reverse transcription with a constant-region primer and ProtoScript II reverse transcriptase. Three nested multiplex PCR rounds, following a slightly modified ARM-PCR procedure, were used to build the TCRbeta libraries. Each of the first two PCR rounds ran for approximately 11 cycles using multiplex TRBV1-TRBV30 forward primers together with a Cbeta reverse primer. A final 25-cycle PCR with Deep VentR polymerase added sample barcodes and Illumina adapters. Before sequencing, amplicons of 200-500 bp were gel-purified using a QIAquick gel extraction kit. The TCRbeta amplicons were sequenced with 250-bp paired-end reads on an Illumina HiSeq 2500. In the paper's pipeline: Quality trimming of reads was performed with Trimmomatic v0.33, and paired reads were merged with FLASH v1.2.11 so that full CDR3 sequences could be recovered. V, D and J germline segments were assigned to the rearranged TCRbeta sequences by MiGEC v1.2.1b. Clonotype statistics, along with Shannon-Wiener diversity indices, were calculated using VDJtools v1.0.0. Except for diversity analysis, only each sample's 250 most abundant clonotypes were used in subsequent analyses to reduce sampling bias. TCRdb reworked the public reads: Q25 trimming with fastp, MiXCR clone assembly, productive beta chains retained. Every distinct CDR3 protein forms one entry, paired with its most common genes and DNA. Here the V and J calls rest on TCRdb's processing, not on the authors' analysis. The sample contains 84,000 or so distinct CDR3 sequences, over 60% of them found a single time. The ten biggest clones cover 15% to 20% of the sample.

The sequence was collected from a man aged 40-50 years with primary liver carcinoma and hepatitis B virus infection. The sequence links TRBV12-3 or TRBV12-4 to TRBJ1-4, with a weak D call of TRBD1 (6 bases match). Sequencing was performed on liver tumor tissue from sampling region 1. The sample's cell subset or site label, decoded: tumor region T1, superior pole. The CDR3 region has the sequence CASSSDSIEKLIF. The DNA is as follows: TGTGCCAGCAGTTCGGACAGCATCGAAAAACTGATTTTT.